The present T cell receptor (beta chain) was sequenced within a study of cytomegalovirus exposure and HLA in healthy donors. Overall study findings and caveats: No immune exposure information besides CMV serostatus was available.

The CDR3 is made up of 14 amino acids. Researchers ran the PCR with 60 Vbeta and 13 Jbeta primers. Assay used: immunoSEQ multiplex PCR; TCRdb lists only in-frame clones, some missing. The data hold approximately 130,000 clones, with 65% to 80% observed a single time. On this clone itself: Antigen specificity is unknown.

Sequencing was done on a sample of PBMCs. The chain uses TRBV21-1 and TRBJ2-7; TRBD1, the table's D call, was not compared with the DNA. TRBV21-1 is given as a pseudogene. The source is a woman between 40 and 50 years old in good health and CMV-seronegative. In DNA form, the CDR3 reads TGTGCTAGCAGCAAATGGCGCAGGGGCTACGAGCAGTACTTC. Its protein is CASSKWRRGYEQYF.